The 7 T cell receptor beta chains in this list originate from one sample, sequenced in a study of T cell clonality in common variable immunodeficiency. The method was immunoSEQ multiplex PCR; TCRdb's version includes in-frame clones alone and lacks a portion of them. Sampling found about 60,000 clones, none seen once. Input material: peripheral blood mononuclear cells. The receptors were sampled from a person aged 18 to 75 in good health.

This clone has at least ten counts. The read ends 3 residues shy of where the CDR3 ends; the end is completed using the germline J gene. The chain recombines TRBV23-1 with TRBJ2-6, with TRBD1 as a possible D gene (6 bases). TRBV23-1 is an ORF, with its function uncertain. V lost 2 bases and J lost 4, with 27 bases in between. The CDR3 spans 21 residues. The sequenced part of the CDR3 DNA is TGCGCCAGCAGTCAAGCCCCTACCCCGACAGGAGACACGAGAGGGGCCAACGTC. Protein sequence: CASSQAPTPTGDTRGANV. The CDR3 reads in full as CASSQAPTPTGDTRGANVLTF.

In the case of this clone: The junction differs from germline at one of its ends, possibly a read error. The read comes to an end 3 residues before the CDR3 does, leaving the germline J gene to fill in the end. The chain uses TRBV7-7 and TRBJ1-2, with D possibly being TRBD1 (5 bases). There are 14 residues in the CDR3. CDR1 and CDR2 (germline): SSHAT, FNYEAQ (reference sequence). The CDR3 is CASSPSSGFNDYTF. The sequenced part of the CDR3 DNA is TGTGCTAGCAGCCCGAGTTCAGGGTTCAACGAC.

This clone was counted many times. The CDR3 end falls 3 residues outside the read, so it is completed with the germline J gene. J is TRBJ2-1 and V is TRBV30; possible D gene TRBD2, 6 bases. In germline, CDR1 is GTSNPN, CDR2 SVGIG (reference sequence). CDR3 length: 14 amino acids. V shed 7 bases and J shed 4 bases, with 17 bases lying between them. The DNA read from the CDR3 is TGTGCCTACAATGGGGGGTTCGGGTACAATGAG. Residues: CAYNGGFGYNE. The CDR3 reads in full as CAYNGGFGYNEQFF.

This clone came up many times. The CDR3 end falls 3 residues outside the read, so it is completed with the germline J gene. This chain connects TRBV11-2 to TRBJ2-5; D may be TRBD1 (5 bases). CDR1 and CDR2 from the germline V gene are SGHAT and FQNNGV. The CDR3 is made up of 15 amino acids. The V gene lost 1 base and the J gene lost 4 bases, with 13 bases spanning the gap. The part of the CDR3 DNA that was read is TGTGCCAGCAGCTTAGTCGGTGGACAAGGAGAGACC. This gives the protein CASSLVGGQGET. The CDR3 in its entirety is CASSLVGGQGETQYF.

This clone has at least ten counts. The read halts 3 residues ahead of the CDR3 end, with the missing end drawn from the germline J gene. The rearrangement uses TRBV29-1 and TRBJ2-5, with 9 bases matching TRBD2. The CDR3 is 16 residues long. Looked up from germline, CDR1 is SQVTM and CDR2 is ANQGSEA. Trimming took 7 bases from V and 2 from J; bases not matched to a gene: 14. The CDR3: CSGIGPSGIPQETQYF. The CDR3 DNA, read in part, is TGCAGCGGGATTGGGCCTAGCGGGATCCCTCAAGAGACC.

There are many counts of this clone. The read ends 3 residues shy of where the CDR3 ends; the end is completed using the germline J gene. V and J are TRBV6-1 and TRBJ1-6; 9 positions match TRBD1. J lost 8 bases, V lost 0 bases, and 5 bases had no gene match. Germline loops: CDR1 MNHNS, CDR2 SASEGT. CDR3 length: 16 residues. CDR3 loop: CASSEAYWTGDSPLHF. The CDR3 bases that were read are TGTGCCAGCAGTGAAGCCTATTGGACAGGGGATTCACCC.

In this sample, this clone turned up many times. The sequence runs out 3 residues before the end of the CDR3; the remainder is reconstructed from the germline J gene. The genes are TRBV7-8 and TRBJ2-5; maybe TRBD2 (5 bases). Germline loops: CDR1 SGHVS, CDR2 FQNEAQ. Trimming cost V 4 bases and J 1 base, with 16 bases left between them. The CDR3 has 16 amino acids. The CDR3 loop reads CASSSFFRTSQETQYF. The covered CDR3 bases are TGTGCCAGCAGCTCCTTTTTTAGGACTTCCCAAGAGACC.